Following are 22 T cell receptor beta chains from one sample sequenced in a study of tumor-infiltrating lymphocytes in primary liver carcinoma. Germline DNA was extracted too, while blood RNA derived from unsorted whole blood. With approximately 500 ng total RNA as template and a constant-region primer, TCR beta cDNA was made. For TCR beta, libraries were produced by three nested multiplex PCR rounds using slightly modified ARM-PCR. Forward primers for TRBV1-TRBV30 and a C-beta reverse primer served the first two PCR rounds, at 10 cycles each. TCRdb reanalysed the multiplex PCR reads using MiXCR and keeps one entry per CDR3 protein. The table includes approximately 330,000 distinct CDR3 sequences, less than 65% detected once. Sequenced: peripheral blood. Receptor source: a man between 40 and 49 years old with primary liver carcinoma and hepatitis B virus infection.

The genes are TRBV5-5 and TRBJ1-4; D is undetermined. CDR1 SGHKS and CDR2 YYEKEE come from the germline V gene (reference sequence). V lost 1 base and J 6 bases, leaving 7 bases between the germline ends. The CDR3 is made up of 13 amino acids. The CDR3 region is CASSLWSDEKLFF. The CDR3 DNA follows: TGTGCCAGCAGCTTGTGGTCCGATGAAAAACTGTTTTTT.

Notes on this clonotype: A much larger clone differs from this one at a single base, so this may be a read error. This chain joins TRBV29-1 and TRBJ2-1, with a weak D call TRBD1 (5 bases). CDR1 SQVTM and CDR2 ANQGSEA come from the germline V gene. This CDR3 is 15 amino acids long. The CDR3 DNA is TGCAGCGTTGAAGATCAGGGCTTACCGTACAATAAGCAGTTCTTC. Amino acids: CSVEDQGLPYNKQFF.

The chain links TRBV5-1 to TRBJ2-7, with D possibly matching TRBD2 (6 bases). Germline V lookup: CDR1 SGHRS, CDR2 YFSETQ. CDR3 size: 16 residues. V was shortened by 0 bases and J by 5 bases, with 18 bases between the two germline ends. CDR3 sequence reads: CASSLVGGSSINEQYF. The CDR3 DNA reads TGCGCCAGCAGCTTGGTTGGGGGGAGCAGTATAAACGAGCAGTACTTC.

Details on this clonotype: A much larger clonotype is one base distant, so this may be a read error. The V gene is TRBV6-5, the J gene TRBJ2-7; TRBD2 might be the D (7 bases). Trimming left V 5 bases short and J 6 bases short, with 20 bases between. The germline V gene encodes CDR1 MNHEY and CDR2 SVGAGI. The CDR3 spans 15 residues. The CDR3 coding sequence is TGTGCCAGCAGTCCCCGGGGGGCAGTGACCCGCGAGCAGTACTTC. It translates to CASSPRGAVTREQYF.

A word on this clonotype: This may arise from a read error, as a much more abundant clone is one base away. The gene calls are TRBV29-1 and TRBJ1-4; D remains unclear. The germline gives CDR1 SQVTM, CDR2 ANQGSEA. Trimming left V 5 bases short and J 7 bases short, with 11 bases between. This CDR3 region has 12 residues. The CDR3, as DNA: TGCAGCGTTATGGTAGGGAGTGAAAAACTGTTTTTT. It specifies CSVMVGSEKLFF.

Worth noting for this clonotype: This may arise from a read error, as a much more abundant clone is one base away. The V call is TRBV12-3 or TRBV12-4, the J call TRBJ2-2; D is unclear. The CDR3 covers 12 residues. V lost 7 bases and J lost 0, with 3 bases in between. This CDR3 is CASNPNTGELFF. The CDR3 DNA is TGTGCCAGCAATCCGAACACCGGGGAGCTGTTTTTT.

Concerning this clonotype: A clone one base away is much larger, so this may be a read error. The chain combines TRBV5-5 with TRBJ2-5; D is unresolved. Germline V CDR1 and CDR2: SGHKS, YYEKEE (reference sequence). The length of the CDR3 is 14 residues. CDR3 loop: CASSLVPGQEIQYF. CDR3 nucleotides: TGTGCCAGCAGCTTGGTGCCAGGTCAAGAGATCCAGTACTTC. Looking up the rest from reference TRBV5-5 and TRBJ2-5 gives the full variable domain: DAGVTQSPTHLIKTRGQQVTLRCSPISGHKSVSWYQQVLGQGPQFIFQYYEKEERGRGNFPDRFSARQFPNYSSELNVNALLLGDSALYLCASSLVPGQEIQYFGPGTRLLVL.

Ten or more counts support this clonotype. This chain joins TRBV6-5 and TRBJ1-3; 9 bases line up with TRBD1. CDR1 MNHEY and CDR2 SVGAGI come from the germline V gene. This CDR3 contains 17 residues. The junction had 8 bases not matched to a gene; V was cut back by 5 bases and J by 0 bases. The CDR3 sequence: CASSRPGQGFSGNTIYF. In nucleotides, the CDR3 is TGTGCCAGCAGTCGTCCGGGACAGGGTTTCTCTGGAAACACCATATATTTT.

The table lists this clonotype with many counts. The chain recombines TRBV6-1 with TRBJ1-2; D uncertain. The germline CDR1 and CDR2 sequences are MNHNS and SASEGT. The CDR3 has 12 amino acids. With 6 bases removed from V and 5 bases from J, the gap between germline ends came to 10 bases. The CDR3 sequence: CASSPDYYGYTF. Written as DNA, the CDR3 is TGTGCCAGCAGCCCCGACTATTATGGCTACACCTTC.

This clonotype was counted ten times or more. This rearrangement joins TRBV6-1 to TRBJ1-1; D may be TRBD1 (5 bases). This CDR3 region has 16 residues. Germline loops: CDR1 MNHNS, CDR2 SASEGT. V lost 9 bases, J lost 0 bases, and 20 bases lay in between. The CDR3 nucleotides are TGTGCCAGTTTATTCGGGACGGCCTTAATGAACACTGAAGCTTTCTTT. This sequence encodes CASLFGTALMNTEAFF.

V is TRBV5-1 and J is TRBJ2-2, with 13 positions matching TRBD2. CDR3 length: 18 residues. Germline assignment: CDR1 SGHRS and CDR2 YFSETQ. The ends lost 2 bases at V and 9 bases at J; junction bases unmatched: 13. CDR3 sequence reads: CASSLTGTSGIGTWELFF. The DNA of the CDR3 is TGCGCCAGCAGCTTAACCGGGACTAGCGGGATAGGAACCTGGGAGCTGTTTTTT.

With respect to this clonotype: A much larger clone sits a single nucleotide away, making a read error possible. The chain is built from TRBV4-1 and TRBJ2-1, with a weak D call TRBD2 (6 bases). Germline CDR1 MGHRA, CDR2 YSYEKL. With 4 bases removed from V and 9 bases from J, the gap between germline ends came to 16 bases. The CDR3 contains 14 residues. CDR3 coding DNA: TGCGCCAGCAGCCTAGAACAATCGGGAGCTGAGCAGTTCTTC. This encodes CASSLEQSGAEQFF.

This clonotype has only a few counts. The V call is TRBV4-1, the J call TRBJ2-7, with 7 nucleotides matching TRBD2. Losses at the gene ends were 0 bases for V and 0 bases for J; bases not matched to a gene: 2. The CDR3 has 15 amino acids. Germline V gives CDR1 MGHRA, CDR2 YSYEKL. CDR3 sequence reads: CASSQDGGGSYEQYF. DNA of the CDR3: TGCGCCAGCAGCCAAGATGGGGGGGGCTCCTACGAGCAGTACTTC.

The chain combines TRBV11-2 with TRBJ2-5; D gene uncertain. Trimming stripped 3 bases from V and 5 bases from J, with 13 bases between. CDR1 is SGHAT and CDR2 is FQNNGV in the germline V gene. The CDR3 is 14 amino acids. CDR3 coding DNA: TGTGCCAGCAGCTTGGATGGGGTCTGGGAGACCCAGTACTTC. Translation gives CASSLDGVWETQYF.

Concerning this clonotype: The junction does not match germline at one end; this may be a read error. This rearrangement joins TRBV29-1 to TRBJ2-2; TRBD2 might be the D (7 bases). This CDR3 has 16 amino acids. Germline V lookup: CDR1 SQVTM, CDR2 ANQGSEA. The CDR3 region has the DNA TGCAGCGTTACTGGGGGGGCTGGTTTGAACACCGGGGAGCTGTTATTT. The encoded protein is CSVTGGAGLNTGELLF.

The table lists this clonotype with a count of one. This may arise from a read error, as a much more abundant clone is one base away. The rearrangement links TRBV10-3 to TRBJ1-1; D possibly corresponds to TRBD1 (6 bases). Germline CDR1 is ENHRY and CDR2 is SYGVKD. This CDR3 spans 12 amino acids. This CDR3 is CASKRGNNEAFF. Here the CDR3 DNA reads TGTGCCAGTAAAAGGGGGAACAATGAAGCTTTCTTT.

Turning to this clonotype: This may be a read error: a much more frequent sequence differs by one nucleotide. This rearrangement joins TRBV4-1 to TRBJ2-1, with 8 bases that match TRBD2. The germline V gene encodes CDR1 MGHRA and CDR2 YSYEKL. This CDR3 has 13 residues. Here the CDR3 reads CTSSQGAGGEQFF. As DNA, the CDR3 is TGCACCAGCAGCCAAGGGGCGGGAGGCGAGCAGTTCTTC.

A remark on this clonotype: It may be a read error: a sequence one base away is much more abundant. This CDR3 is CAISESGRAETQYF. CDR3 coding DNA: TGTGCCATCAGTGAATCGGGCAGGGCAGAGACCCAGTACTTC. The rearrangement joins TRBV10-3 to TRBJ2-5; possibly TRBD1 for D (5 bases). The CDR3 sequence is 14 residues long. The V gene's germline CDR1 is ENHRY and CDR2 SYGVKD. V was pared by 3 bases and J by 4 bases, with 12 bases between.

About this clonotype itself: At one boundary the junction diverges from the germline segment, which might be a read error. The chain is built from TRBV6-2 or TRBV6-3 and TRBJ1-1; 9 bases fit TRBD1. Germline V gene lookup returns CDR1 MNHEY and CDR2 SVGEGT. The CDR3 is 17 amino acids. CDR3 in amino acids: CASSYNVLQGAKTEVFF. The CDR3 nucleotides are TGTGCCAGCAGTTACAATGTCCTACAGGGGGCTAAAACTGAAGTTTTCTTT.

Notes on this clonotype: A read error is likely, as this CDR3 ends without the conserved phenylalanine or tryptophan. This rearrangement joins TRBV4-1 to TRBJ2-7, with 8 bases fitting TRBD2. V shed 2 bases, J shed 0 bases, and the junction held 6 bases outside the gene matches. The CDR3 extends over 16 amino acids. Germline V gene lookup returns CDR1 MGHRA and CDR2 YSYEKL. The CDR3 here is CASSQRTSRSSYEQYL. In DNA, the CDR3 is TGCGCCAGCAGCCAAAGGACTAGCAGGAGCTCCTACGAGCAGTACTTA.

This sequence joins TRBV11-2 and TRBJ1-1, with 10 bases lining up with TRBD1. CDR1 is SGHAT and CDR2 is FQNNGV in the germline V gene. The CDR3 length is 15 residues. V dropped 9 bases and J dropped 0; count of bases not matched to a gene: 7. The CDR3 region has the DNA TGTGCCAGTAGCAGGGACAGGGGCATGAACACTGAAGCTTTCTTT. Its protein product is CASSRDRGMNTEAFF. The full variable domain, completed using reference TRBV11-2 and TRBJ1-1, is EAGVAQSPRYKIIEKRQSVAFWCNPISGHATLYWYQQILGQGPKLLIQFQNNGVVDDSQLPKDRFSAERLKGVDSTLKIQPAKLEDSAVYLCASSRDRGMNTEAFFGQGTRLTVV.

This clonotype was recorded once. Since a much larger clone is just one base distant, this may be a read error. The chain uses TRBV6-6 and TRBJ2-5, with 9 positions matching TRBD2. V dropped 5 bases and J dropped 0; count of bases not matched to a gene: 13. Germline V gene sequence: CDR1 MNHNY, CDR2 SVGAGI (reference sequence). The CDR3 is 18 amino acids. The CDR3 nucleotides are TGTGCCAGCAGTGGAGTGGCTAGCGGGAAACCGTACCAAGAGACCCAGTACTTC. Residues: CASSGVASGKPYQETQYF.